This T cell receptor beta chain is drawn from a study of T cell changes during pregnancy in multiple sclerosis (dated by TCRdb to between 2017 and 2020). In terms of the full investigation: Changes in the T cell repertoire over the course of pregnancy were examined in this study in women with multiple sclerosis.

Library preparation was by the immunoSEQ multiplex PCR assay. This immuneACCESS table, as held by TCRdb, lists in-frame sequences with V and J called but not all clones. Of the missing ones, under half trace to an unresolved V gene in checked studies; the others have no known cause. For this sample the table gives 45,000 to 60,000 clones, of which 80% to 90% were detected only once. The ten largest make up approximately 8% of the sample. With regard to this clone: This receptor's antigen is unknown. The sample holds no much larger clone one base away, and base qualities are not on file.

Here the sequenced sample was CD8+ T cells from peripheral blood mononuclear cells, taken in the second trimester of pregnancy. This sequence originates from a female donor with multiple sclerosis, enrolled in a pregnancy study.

In nucleotides, the sequence is TGTGCCAGCAGCAACGGACAGCCCTCCTACAATGAGCAGTTCTTC. Its translation is CASSNGQPSYNEQFF. The chain is encoded by TRBV7-3 joined to TRBJ2-1, and the D gene may be TRBD1, 6 bases matching. V lost 5 bases and J lost 0 bases; the stretch between them is 11 bases long. CDR1 and CDR2 (SGHTA, FQGTGA) derive from the germline V gene. CDR3 length: 15 amino acids, cysteine to phenylalanine. The DNA shown is the 45-base CDR3, in frame from base 1.